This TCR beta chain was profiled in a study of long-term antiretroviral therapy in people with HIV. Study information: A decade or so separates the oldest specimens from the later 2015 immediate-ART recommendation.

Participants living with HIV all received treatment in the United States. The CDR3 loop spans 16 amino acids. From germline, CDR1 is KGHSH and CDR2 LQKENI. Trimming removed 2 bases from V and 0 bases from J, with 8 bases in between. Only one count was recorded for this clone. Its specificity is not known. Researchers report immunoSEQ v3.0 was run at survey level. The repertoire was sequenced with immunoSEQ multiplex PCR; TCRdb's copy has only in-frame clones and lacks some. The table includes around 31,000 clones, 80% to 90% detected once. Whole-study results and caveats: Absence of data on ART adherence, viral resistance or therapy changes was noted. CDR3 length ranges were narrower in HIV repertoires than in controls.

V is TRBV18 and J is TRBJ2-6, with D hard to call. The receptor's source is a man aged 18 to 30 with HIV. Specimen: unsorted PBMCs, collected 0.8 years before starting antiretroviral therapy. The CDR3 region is CASSPAEYSGANVLTF. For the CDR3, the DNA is TGTGCCAGCTCACCAGCAGAGTACTCTGGGGCCAACGTCCTGACTTTC.